This T cell receptor beta chain appears in the sequencing data of a study of radiotherapy plus CTLA-4 blockade in lung cancer (dated by TCRdb to 2016 to 2019). The study in broad terms: Among enrolled patients, under 20% had an objective response and 30% to 40% reached disease control.

General findings and caveats noted by the study authors: Early dynamic changes in blood T cell clones, together with increased serum interferon-beta after radiation, were reported as the strongest predictors of response. TCR clones derived from tumors expanded in peripheral blood after treatment with radiotherapy and ipilimumab.

The study evaluated CTLA-4 blockade (ipilimumab) given together with focal radiation therapy in patients who had chemo-refractory metastatic non-small-cell lung cancer. The library relied on the immunoSEQ multiplex PCR assay. TCRdb carries this immuneACCESS record with in-frame sequences only. Its versions omit some clonotypes, under half of them owing to an unresolved V gene in the studies checked, with the rest unexplained. For this sample the table gives around 130,000 clones, of which approximately 90% were detected only once. Roughly 7% of the sample comes from the top ten. There are 15 amino acids in the CDR3, from cysteine to phenylalanine inclusive. The read is trimmed to its CDR3 DNA, 45 bases read in frame from base 1. CDR1 SGHAT and CDR2 FQDESV were looked up in the germline V gene (reference sequence). The V and J ends are trimmed by 4 bases and 0 bases, leaving 9 bases between them. About this clone: Its target antigen remains unknown. Base-call qualities are not available, and no considerably larger clone is one nucleotide away.

The sequences come from peripheral blood, collected from a patient treated with radiotherapy plus ipilimumab. The chain couples TRBV11-1 to TRBJ1-4, with the identity of the D gene unclear. This TCR came from a human donor with non-small cell lung cancer that progressed on radiotherapy plus ipilimumab. The CDR3 sequence is CASSSQKTTNEKLFF. In nucleotides, the sequence is TGTGCCAGCAGCTCACAGAAAACAACTAATGAAAAACTGTTTTTT.